These 16 T cell receptor beta chains came from one sample sequenced in a study of identifying expanded T cells in peripheral blood (dated by TCRdb to the late 2010s). Libraries came from the immunoSEQ multiplex PCR assay. This immuneACCESS table, as held by TCRdb, lists in-frame sequences with V and J called but not all clones. Of the missing ones, under half trace to an unresolved V gene in checked studies; the others have no known cause. The sample has tens of thousands of clones on record, 84% of them singletons. The ten largest clonotypes hold 20% of the sample. The sample taken for sequencing was blood. All receptors come from a person aged 18 to 75 in good health.

This rearrangement joins TRBV4-2 to TRBJ2-4; perhaps TRBD1 as D (5 bases). This CDR3 has 16 amino acids. With 0 bases removed from V and 10 bases from J, the gap between germline ends came to 19 bases. Germline loops: CDR1 LGHNA, CDR2 YNFKEQ. The CDR3 reads CASSQELRGPVPIQYF. DNA of the CDR3: TGTGCCAGCAGCCAAGAGCTAAGGGGCCCCGTTCCAATTCAGTACTTC.

J is TRBJ2-7 and V is TRBV30; 11 nucleotides line up with TRBD2. V was clipped by 1 base and J by 2 bases; unmatched bases: 10. The germline gives CDR1 GTSNPN, CDR2 SVGIG (reference sequence). The CDR3 runs to 17 residues. CDR3 in amino acids: CAWSGGFGTSGTYEQYF. DNA of the CDR3: TGTGCCTGGAGTGGGGGGTTCGGGACTAGCGGCACCTACGAGCAGTACTTC.

The chain combines TRBV28 with TRBJ2-7, with 9 bases lining up with TRBD1. Unmatched junction bases numbered 13, after V lost 7 bases and J lost 3 bases. The CDR3 has 16 residues. Germline values: CDR1 MDHEN, CDR2 SYDVKM. The DNA of the CDR3 is TGTGCCAGCACCTCCCGGACAGGGGATCTCGGCTACGAGCAGTACTTC. Protein product: CASTSRTGDLGYEQYF.

This chain joins TRBV7-9 and TRBJ2-7, with D perhaps TRBD1 (6 bases). This CDR3 is 13 amino acids long. Germline-derived CDR1 and CDR2 are SEHNR and FQNEAQ (reference sequence). V gave up 6 bases and J gave up 3 bases, with 12 bases separating them. CDR3 sequence reads: CASRPGTSYEQYF. CDR3 DNA: TGTGCCAGCAGACCCGGGACAAGCTACGAGCAGTACTTC.

This clone was observed a handful of times. The chain has TRBV4-2 and TRBJ2-5; a weak D match, TRBD2 (5 bases). This CDR3 has 17 residues. The germline CDR1 and CDR2 sequences are LGHNA and YNFKEQ. Trimming stripped 0 bases from V and 5 bases from J, with 19 bases between. The CDR3 DNA follows: TGTGCCAGCAGCCAAGATCTGGCCGGGGAAGAAGGGGAGACCCAGTACTTC. It encodes CASSQDLAGEEGETQYF.

This rearrangement joins TRBV6-5 to TRBJ1-2; TRBD1 matches 10 bases. The CDR3 totals 14 residues. The V segment lost 8 bases and the J segment 7 bases; nucleotides outside the gene matches: 10. The germline CDR1 and CDR2 sequences are MNHEY and SVGAGI. The CDR3 sequence is CASGSTGGKGGYTF. CDR3 in DNA: TGTGCCAGCGGCTCGACAGGGGGCAAGGGTGGCTACACCTTC.

The chain carries TRBV6-5 and TRBJ2-2; possible D gene TRBD2, 5 bases. The CDR3 runs to 15 residues. V was cut by 0 bases and J by 6 bases, with 11 bases left in between. Germline CDR1 and CDR2: MNHEY and SVGAGI. The CDR3 spells CASSYSRSSSGELFF. The CDR3 coding sequence is TGTGCCAGCAGTTACTCACGGTCTAGCTCCGGGGAGCTGTTTTTT.

V and J are TRBV7-6 and TRBJ2-3; no clear D. The V gene lost 2 bases and the J gene lost 3 bases, with 12 bases spanning the gap. The CDR3 covers 15 residues. Germline V CDR1 and CDR2: SGHVS, FNYEAQ. Here the CDR3 reads CASSLIGLGTDTQYF. The CDR3 region has the DNA TGTGCCAGCAGCTTAATCGGGCTGGGGACAGATACGCAGTATTTT. The variable domain in full, completed from reference TRBV7-6 and TRBJ2-3, reads GAGVSQSPRYKVTKRGQDVALRCDPISGHVSLYWYRQALGQGPEFLTYFNYEAQQDKSGLPNDRFSAERPEGSISTLTIQRTEQRDSAMYRCASSLIGLGTDTQYFGPGTRLTVL.

The chain employs TRBV9 and TRBJ2-7, with 10 bases that match TRBD1. CDR1 SGDLS and CDR2 YYNGEE come from the germline V gene. This CDR3 comprises 15 residues. V lost 4 bases, J lost 5 bases, and 9 bases stayed unmatched. In nucleotides, the CDR3 is TGTGCCAGCAGCCCAGGGAGGGACAGGGGCCACGAGCAGTACTTC. Protein product: CASSPGRDRGHEQYF.

J is TRBJ2-7 and V is TRBV19, with a possible D match to TRBD1 (8 bases). The length of the CDR3 is 15 residues. Trimming left V 5 bases short and J 4 bases short, with 18 bases between. CDR1 LNHDA and CDR2 SQIVND come from the germline V gene (reference sequence). CDR3 nucleotide sequence: TGTGCCAGTAGTTTTCTCGGACAGGGACTATACGAGCAGTACTTC. Translation: CASSFLGQGLYEQYF.

The CDR3 is CASSLLGLDPEAFF. CDR3 in DNA: TGTGCCAGCAGCTTACTAGGGTTGGATCCTGAAGCTTTCTTT. The V gene is TRBV7-9, the J gene TRBJ1-1; no definite D call. The CDR3 is made up of 14 amino acids. CDR1 and CDR2 (germline): SEHNR, FQNEAQ (reference sequence). Trimming left V 2 bases short and J 6 bases short, with 13 bases between.

V gene TRBV9 combines with J gene TRBJ2-2, with 11 bases lining up with TRBD1. Trimming cost V 4 bases and J 10 bases; bases outside gene matches: 12. In germline, CDR1 is SGDLS, CDR2 YYNGEE. The CDR3 is 16 residues long. DNA for the CDR3: TGTGCCAGCAGCCCTAGTCCCGGGACAGGGGGATTGGAGCTGTTTTTT. This sequence encodes CASSPSPGTGGLELFF.

The chain links TRBV5-1 to TRBJ2-3; either TRBD1 or TRBD2 may fit D (5 bases each). The V and J ends lost 0 bases and 5 bases respectively, with 7 bases between them. This CDR3 spans 13 amino acids. Germline CDR1 and CDR2: SGHRS and YFSETQ. CDR3 in DNA: TGCGCCAGCAGCTTGGATGGGGGAGATACGCAGTATTTT. This codes for CASSLDGGDTQYF.

This clone was recorded only once. CDR3 bases: TGTGCCAGCAGATCAGGATCCGGCTATGGCTACACCTTC. Its protein is CASRSGSGYGYTF. This chain uses TRBV28 with TRBJ1-2; no definite D call. V was pared by 6 bases and J by 4 bases, with 12 bases between. The CDR3 has 13 amino acids. Germline V gene data show CDR1 as MDHEN and CDR2 as SYDVKM.

This clone is a singleton in its sample. This chain joins TRBV5-6 and TRBJ2-2, with D perhaps matching TRBD1 or TRBD2 (6 bases each). Per germline, CDR1 SGHDT and CDR2 YYEEEE. V was shortened by 10 bases and J by 7 bases, with 17 bases between the two germline ends. The CDR3 has 13 residues. The CDR3 here is CAAQGRGGGELFF. Written as DNA, the CDR3 is TGTGCCGCACAGGGTCGGGGAGGCGGGGAGCTGTTTTTT.

The chain uses TRBV10-3 and TRBJ1-5, with a weak D call TRBD1 (6 bases). The CDR3 totals 16 residues. Germline lookup yields CDR1 ENHRY and CDR2 SYGVKD. Trimming pared 0 bases from V and 0 bases from J, leaving 9 bases between. The CDR3 coding sequence is TGTGCCATCAGTGAGTCCAGGGGAGATAGCAATCAGCCCCAGCATTTT. Protein sequence: CAISESRGDSNQPQHF.